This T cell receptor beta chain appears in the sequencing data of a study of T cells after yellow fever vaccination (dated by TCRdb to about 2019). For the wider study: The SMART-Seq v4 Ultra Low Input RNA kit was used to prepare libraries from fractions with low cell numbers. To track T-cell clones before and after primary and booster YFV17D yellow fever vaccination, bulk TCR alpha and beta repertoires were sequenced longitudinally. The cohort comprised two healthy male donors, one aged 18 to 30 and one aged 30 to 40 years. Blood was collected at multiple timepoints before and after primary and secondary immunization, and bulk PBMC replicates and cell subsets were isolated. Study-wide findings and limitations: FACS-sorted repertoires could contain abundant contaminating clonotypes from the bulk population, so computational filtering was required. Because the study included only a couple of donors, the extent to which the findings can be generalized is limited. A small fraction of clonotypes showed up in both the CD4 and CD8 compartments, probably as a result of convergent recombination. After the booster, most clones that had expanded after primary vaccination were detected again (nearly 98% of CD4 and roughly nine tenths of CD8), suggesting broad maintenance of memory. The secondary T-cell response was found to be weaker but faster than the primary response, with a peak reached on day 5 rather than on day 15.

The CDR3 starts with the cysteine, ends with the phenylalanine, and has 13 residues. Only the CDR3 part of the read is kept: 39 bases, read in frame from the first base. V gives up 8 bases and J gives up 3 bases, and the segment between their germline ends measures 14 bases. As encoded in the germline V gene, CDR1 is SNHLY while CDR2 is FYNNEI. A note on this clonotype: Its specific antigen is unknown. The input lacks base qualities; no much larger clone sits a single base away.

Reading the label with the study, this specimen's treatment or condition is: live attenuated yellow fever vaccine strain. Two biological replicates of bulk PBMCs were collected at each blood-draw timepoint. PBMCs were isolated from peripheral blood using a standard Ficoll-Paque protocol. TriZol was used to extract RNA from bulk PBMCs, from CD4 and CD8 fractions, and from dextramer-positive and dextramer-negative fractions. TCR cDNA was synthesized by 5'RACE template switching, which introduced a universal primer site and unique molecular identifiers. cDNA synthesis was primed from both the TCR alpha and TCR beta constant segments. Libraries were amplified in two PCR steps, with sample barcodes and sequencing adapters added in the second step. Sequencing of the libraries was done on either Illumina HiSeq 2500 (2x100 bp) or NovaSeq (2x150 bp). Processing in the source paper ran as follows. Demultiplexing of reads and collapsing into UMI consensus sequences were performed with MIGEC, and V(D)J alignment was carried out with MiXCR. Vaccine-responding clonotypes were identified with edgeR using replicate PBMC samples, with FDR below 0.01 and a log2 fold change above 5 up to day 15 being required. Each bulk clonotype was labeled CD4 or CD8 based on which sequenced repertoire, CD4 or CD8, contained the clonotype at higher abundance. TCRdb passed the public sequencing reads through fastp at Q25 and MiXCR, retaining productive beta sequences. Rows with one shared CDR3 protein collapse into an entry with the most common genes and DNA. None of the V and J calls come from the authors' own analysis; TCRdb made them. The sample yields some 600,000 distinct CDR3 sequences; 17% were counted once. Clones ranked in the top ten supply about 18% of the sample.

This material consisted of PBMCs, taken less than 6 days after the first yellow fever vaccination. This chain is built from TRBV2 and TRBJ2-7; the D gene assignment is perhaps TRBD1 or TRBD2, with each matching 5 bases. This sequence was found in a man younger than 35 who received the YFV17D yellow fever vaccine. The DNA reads TGTGCCAGCGCTGTCGACAGCGGCTACGAGCAGTACTTC. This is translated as CASAVDSGYEQYF.